This TCR beta chain was identified during a study of T-cell memory formation after mild COVID-19. Overall study findings and caveats: Cross-reactive memory seemingly joined, as some responding clones were found in pre-infection memory. Contracting CD4+ clones lay largely in CM and EM, with CD8+ ones residing in EMRA.

The TCR alpha and TCR beta cDNA libraries, bearing sample barcodes and UMIs, were generated by 5'RACE using constant-segment primers. TCRdb ran MiXCR on the 5' RACE reads and lists one entry per CDR3 protein. The repertoire holds 450,000 to 700,000 distinct CDR3 sequences, with about a sixth as singletons. The V and J ends lost 2 bases and 5 bases respectively, with 10 bases between them. The length of the CDR3 is 13 residues. Germline V gives CDR1 SGHRS, CDR2 YFSETQ. This clonotype appeared a few times. Its antigen remains unknown. The clonotype was recovered from an adult woman who had mild COVID-19 (a few samples of this study predate the infection). Cell type and time point are not known. This chain connects TRBV5-1 to TRBJ1-1; D not certain. The sample taken for sequencing was PBMCs or a T cell subset sorted from them (not recorded which). CDR3 nucleotide sequence: TGCGCCAGCAGCTTCGACGTAGCGACTGAAGCTTTCTTT. Encoded protein: CASSFDVATEAFF.